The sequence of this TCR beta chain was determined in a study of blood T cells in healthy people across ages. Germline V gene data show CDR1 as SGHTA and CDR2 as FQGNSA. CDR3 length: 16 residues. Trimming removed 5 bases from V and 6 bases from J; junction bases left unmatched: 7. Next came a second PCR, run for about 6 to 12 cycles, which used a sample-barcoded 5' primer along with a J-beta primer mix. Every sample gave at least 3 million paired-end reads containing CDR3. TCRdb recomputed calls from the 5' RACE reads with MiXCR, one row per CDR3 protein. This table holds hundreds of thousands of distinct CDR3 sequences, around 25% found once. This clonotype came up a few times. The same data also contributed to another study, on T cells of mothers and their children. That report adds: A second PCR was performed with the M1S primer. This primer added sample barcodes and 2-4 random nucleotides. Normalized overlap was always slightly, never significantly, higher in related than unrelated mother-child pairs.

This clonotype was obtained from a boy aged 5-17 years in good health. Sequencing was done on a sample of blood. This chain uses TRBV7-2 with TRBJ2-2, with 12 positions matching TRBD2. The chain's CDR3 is CASSNQLAGGPGELFF. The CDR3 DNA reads TGTGCCAGCAGCAACCAACTAGCGGGAGGCCCCGGGGAGCTGTTTTTT.